These 30 T cell receptor beta chains came from one sample sequenced in a study of regulatory T cells in long-lasting Graves disease. This sample's time point: newly diagnosed GD, antithyroid drugs for less than 3 months. PBMCs were the source of the RNA used for TCR sequencing. The authors built TCR beta libraries using iRepertoire HTBI primers and Arm-PCR of CDR3 regions. MiXCR, run by TCRdb on the multiplex PCR reads, gives a single entry per CDR3 protein. The repertoire holds roughly 510,000 distinct CDR3 sequences, with about 16% as singletons. The data also belong to a second study, concerning T cells in Graves' hyperthyroidism and ophthalmopathy.

Sequencing used peripheral blood mononuclear cells (PBMCs), obtained at new diagnosis, from a patient treated with antithyroid drugs. These TCRs come from a man aged 18-30 years with Graves disease.

This clonotype is a singleton in its sample. A much bigger clone sits one base away, suggesting this may be a read error. The rearrangement uses TRBV27 and TRBJ2-1; D gene ambiguous. CDR1 and CDR2 from the germline V gene are MNHEY and SMNVEV (reference sequence). With 5 bases removed from V and 2 bases from J, the gap between germline ends came to 13 bases. This CDR3 has 15 amino acids. This CDR3 reads CASSLTFITYNEQFF. CDR3 sequence (DNA): TGTGCCAGCAGTCTCACCTTCATAACCTACAATGAGCAGTTCTTC.

This clonotype has ten or more counts. The chain couples TRBV12-3 or TRBV12-4 to TRBJ1-1; 9 bases are a match to TRBD1. V lost 5 bases and J lost 10; bases outside the gene matches: 14. The CDR3 runs to 15 residues. CDR3 coding DNA: TGTGCCAGCAGTCTAAGGGGACAGGGAACCGTCCCAGCTTTCTTT. This sequence encodes CASSLRGQGTVPAFF.

The table lists this clonotype with many counts. The rearrangement uses TRBV11-2 and TRBJ2-5; possibly TRBD2 for D (5 bases). This CDR3 is built from 15 residues. V lost 5 bases and J lost 1, with 14 bases in between. CDR1 and CDR2 (germline): SGHAT, FQNNGV. The chain's CDR3 is CASSIGWTRQETQYF. CDR3 coding DNA: TGTGCCAGCAGCATAGGGTGGACTCGCCAAGAGACCCAGTACTTC.

As for this clonotype: The missing conserved phenylalanine or tryptophan at the end of this CDR3 makes a read error likely. The chain has TRBV20-1 and TRBJ2-7; the D gene is possibly TRBD1 (6 bases). The V and J ends lost 3 bases and 3 bases respectively, with 15 bases between them. Looked up from germline, CDR1 is DFQATT and CDR2 is SNEGSKA (reference sequence). The CDR3 covers 14 residues. The CDR3 sequence is CSARVDRLNYEQYL. The CDR3 DNA reads as TGCAGTGCTAGGGTGGACAGATTAAACTACGAGCAGTACCTC.

This clonotype turned up a few times. The chain joins TRBV7-3 to TRBJ2-1, with TRBD2 identical over 12 bases. The V segment lost 4 bases and the J segment 5 bases; nucleotides outside the gene matches: 3. Germline loops: CDR1 SGHTA, CDR2 FQGTGA. There are 15 residues in the CDR3. DNA of the CDR3: TGTGCCAGCAGCTCTAGCGGGAGGGCTCACAATGAGCAGTTCTTC. Protein product: CASSSSGRAHNEQFF. The full variable domain, with the rest looked up from reference TRBV7-3 and TRBJ2-1, is GAGVSQTPSNKVTEKGKYVELRCDPISGHTALYWYRQSLGQGPEFLIYFQGTGAADDSGLPNDRFFAVRPEGSVSTLKIQRTERGDSAVYLCASSSSGRAHNEQFFGPGTRLTVL.

The V and J genes are TRBV6-1 and TRBJ2-4, with 7 bases aligning to TRBD1. This CDR3 contains 17 residues. The V and J ends lost 10 bases and 3 bases, in that order; junction bases with no gene match: 18. Germline CDR1 reads MNHNS; CDR2 reads SASEGT. This chain's CDR3 is CAIQFQPGQRGKNIQYF. The CDR3 nucleotides are TGTGCCATCCAATTTCAACCGGGACAGAGGGGCAAAAACATTCAGTACTTC.

As concerns this clonotype: This sequence may be a read error, since a much larger clone differs from it by one base. V is TRBV15 and J is TRBJ2-6; 7 bases match TRBD2. The CDR3 runs 16 residues. The germline V gene has CDR1 LNHNV and CDR2 YYDKDF (reference sequence). In DNA, the CDR3 is TGTGCCACCAGCGGGGGGGAGGGCTCTGGGGCCAACGTCCTGGCTTTC. It encodes CATSGGEGSGANVLAF.

J is TRBJ2-7 and V is TRBV5-4, with 11 positions matching TRBD1. The germline CDR1 and CDR2 sequences are SGHNT and YYREEE (reference sequence). Trimming at V came to 3 bases and at J to 7 bases, leaving 15 bases not matched to a gene. The CDR3 covers 17 residues. The CDR3 DNA is TGTGCCAGCAGCTCCATGGGGCGGGACAGGGGGGCCTCTGAGCAGTACTTC. Translation gives CASSSMGRDRGASEQYF.

In its sample, this clonotype was seen a few times. The chain carries TRBV13 and TRBJ1-2, with TRBD1 matching 7 bases. Per the germline V gene, CDR1 is PRHDT and CDR2 is FYEKMQ (reference sequence). The CDR3 loop spans 15 amino acids. Trimming at V came to 2 bases and at J to 1 base, leaving 4 bases not matched to a gene. DNA of the CDR3: TGTGCCAGCAGCTTAATGGGACAGATTAACTATGGCTACACCTTC. This encodes CASSLMGQINYGYTF.

This clonotype occurred a few times. The chain employs TRBV20-1 and TRBJ2-2; TRBD1 aligns across 9 bases. After removal of 2 bases from V and 4 bases from J, the junction contained 8 bases not matched to a gene. The CDR3 spans 16 residues. Germline CDR1 reads DFQATT; CDR2 reads SNEGSKA (reference sequence). The CDR3 sequence is CSARPLRDRVTGELFF. The CDR3 DNA follows: TGCAGTGCTAGACCTCTCCGGGACAGGGTCACCGGGGAGCTGTTTTTT.

The gene calls are TRBV12-3 or TRBV12-4 and TRBJ2-7; perhaps D is TRBD1 or TRBD2 (5 bases each). This CDR3 has 13 amino acids. Trimming took 8 bases from V and 3 from J, leaving 14 bases between them. The CDR3 loop reads CASGGVKIYEQYF. The CDR3, as DNA: TGTGCCAGCGGGGGAGTTAAAATCTACGAGCAGTACTTC.

This chain connects TRBV20-1 to TRBJ2-5, with unresolved D. V lost 3 bases, J lost 4 bases, and 6 bases lay in between. The germline V gene encodes CDR1 DFQATT and CDR2 SNEGSKA (reference sequence). There are 11 residues in the CDR3. The CDR3 is CSARERETQYF. The CDR3 nucleotides are TGCAGTGCTAGGGAAAGAGAGACCCAGTACTTC.

This clonotype was seen at least ten times. The chain couples TRBV12-3 or TRBV12-4 to TRBJ1-5; no clear D. The CDR3 sequence is 14 residues long. Deletions cut 2 bases from V and 6 bases from J, with 11 bases between. In DNA form, the CDR3 reads TGTGCCAGCAGTTTAAATGGGGTAGGTCAGCCCCAGCATTTT. Its protein is CASSLNGVGQPQHF.

This clonotype was counted ten times or more. The CDR3 here is CASSRGQDEQYF. The CDR3 DNA reads TGTGCCAGCAGTCGAGGACAGGACGAGCAGTACTTC. V and J are TRBV6-2 or TRBV6-3 and TRBJ2-7; TRBD1 agrees at 7 bases. CDR3 length: 12 amino acids. Germline V CDR1 and CDR2: MNHEY, SVGEGT. V trimming: 5 bases; J trimming: 5 bases; junction bases outside the gene matches: 3.

This clonotype was counted many times. The CDR3 is CSARVTSGGVDTQYF. For the CDR3, the DNA is TGCAGTGCTAGAGTGACTAGCGGGGGTGTAGATACGCAGTATTTT. The rearrangement links TRBV20-1 to TRBJ2-3, with 12 positions matching TRBD2. Germline loops: CDR1 DFQATT, CDR2 SNEGSKA (reference sequence). This CDR3 is 15 amino acids long. Trimming at V came to 1 base and at J to 5 bases, leaving 4 bases not matched to a gene.

Ten or more counts support this clonotype. This rearrangement joins TRBV9 to TRBJ2-7; D is perhaps TRBD2 (6 bases). In germline, CDR1 is SGDLS, CDR2 YYNGEE. Trimming left V 7 bases short and J 6 bases short, with 26 bases between. CDR3 length equals 16 residues. As DNA, the CDR3 is TGTGCCAGCTCCCCCGGGCCGGGACTCGTATTGCGCGAGCAGTACTTC. It specifies CASSPGPGLVLREQYF.

This clonotype has only a few counts. The chain recombines TRBV20-1 with TRBJ2-4; perhaps TRBD1 as D (6 bases). The CDR3 extends over 20 amino acids. Trimming took 2 bases from V and 6 from J, leaving 32 bases between them. Germline-derived CDR1 and CDR2 are DFQATT and SNEGSKA (reference sequence). The CDR3 DNA reads as TGCAGTGCTAGAACCCTAAAGGGTTGGGGCCCAACAAGGGGGATAAACATTCAGTACTTC. It encodes CSARTLKGWGPTRGINIQYF.

This clonotype was detected a few times. This rearrangement joins TRBV20-1 to TRBJ1-4; possible D gene TRBD1, 5 bases. The V end was cut by 3 bases, the J end by 6 bases, with 8 bases between. This CDR3 has 12 amino acids. Germline assignment: CDR1 DFQATT and CDR2 SNEGSKA (reference sequence). CDR3 coding DNA: TGCAGTGCTAGCGGGACGGATGAAAAACTGTTTTTT. This encodes CSASGTDEKLFF.

This clonotype has at least ten counts. This chain links TRBV2 with TRBJ2-7, with D possibly being TRBD1 or TRBD2 (6 bases each). The CDR3 is made up of 13 amino acids. CDR1 SNHLY and CDR2 FYNNEI come from the germline V gene. V lost 11 bases and J lost 5, with 19 bases in between. CDR3 amino acids: CAWRRDTFDEQYF. The CDR3 DNA reads as TGTGCCTGGAGGCGGGACACCTTCGACGAGCAGTACTTC.

This clonotype was seen ten or more times. This chain links TRBV2 with TRBJ2-7; 8 bases fit TRBD1. The CDR3 loop spans 13 amino acids. Germline V CDR1 and CDR2: SNHLY, FYNNEI. Trimming cost V 3 bases and J 5 bases; bases outside gene matches: 3. The CDR3 sequence is CASSDRTGHEQYF. The CDR3 bases are TGTGCCAGCAGTGACAGGACAGGGCACGAGCAGTACTTC. Drawing the rest from reference TRBV2 and TRBJ2-7, the complete variable domain is EPEVTQTPSHQVTQMGQEVILRCVPISNHLYFYWYRQILGQKVEFLVSFYNNEISEKSEIFDDQFSVERPDGSNFTLKIRSTKLEDSAMYFCASSDRTGHEQYFGPGTRLTVT.

Ten or more counts support this clonotype. The chain recombines TRBV3-1 with TRBJ2-4; 8 bases match TRBD1. The V and J ends lost 1 base and 9 bases, in that order; junction bases with no gene match: 8. Germline assignment: CDR1 LGHDT and CDR2 YNNKEL (reference sequence). CDR3 size: 15 residues. This chain's CDR3 is CASSQGQGLGSIQYF. The CDR3 coding sequence is TGTGCCAGCAGCCAAGGACAGGGGCTGGGTAGCATTCAGTACTTC.

Note on this clonotype: A much larger clone lies one base from this, so it may be a read error. This sequence joins TRBV11-2 and TRBJ1-2, with D possibly being TRBD1 (6 bases). The germline gives CDR1 SGHAT, CDR2 FQNNGV. The CDR3 covers 14 residues. CDR3 residues: CASSPRRGPYDYTF. In DNA, the CDR3 is TGTGCCAGCAGCCCAAGGCGGGGGCCCTATGACTACACCTTC.

This clonotype has at least ten counts. The CDR3 loop reads CASTRRREDYNEQFF. DNA for the CDR3: TGTGCCAGCACCCGCCGTAGGGAGGACTACAATGAGCAGTTCTTC. V and J are TRBV28 and TRBJ2-1; D possibly corresponds to TRBD2 (6 bases). CDR3 length: 15 amino acids. Germline assignment: CDR1 MDHEN and CDR2 SYDVKM. V dropped 7 bases and J dropped 3 bases, with 16 bases sitting between them. Variable domain in full (rest from reference TRBV28 and TRBJ2-1): DVKVTQSSRYLVKRTGEKVFLECVQDMDHENMFWYRQDPGLGLRLIYFSYDVKMKEKGDIPEGYSVSREKKERFSLILESASTNQTSMYLCASTRRREDYNEQFFGPGTRLTVL.

This clonotype came up many times. V gene TRBV11-2 combines with J gene TRBJ2-2; TRBD2 agrees at 9 bases. V shed 3 bases and J 0 bases; nucleotides not matched to a gene: 5. The germline V gene has CDR1 SGHAT and CDR2 FQNNGV. The length of the CDR3 is 17 residues. CDR3 coding DNA: TGTGCCAGCAGCTTTCGAGCGGGAGGCACGAACACCGGGGAGCTGTTTTTT. Encoded protein: CASSFRAGGTNTGELFF. The full variable domain, its missing parts supplied by reference TRBV11-2 and TRBJ2-2, is EAGVAQSPRYKIIEKRQSVAFWCNPISGHATLYWYQQILGQGPKLLIQFQNNGVVDDSQLPKDRFSAERLKGVDSTLKIQPAKLEDSAVYLCASSFRAGGTNTGELFFGEGSRLTVL.

This clonotype was picked up a small number of times. The chain links TRBV6-5 to TRBJ1-4; unclear D gene. The CDR3 loop spans 14 amino acids. V lost 0 bases and J 6 bases, leaving 8 bases between the germline ends. The germline gives CDR1 MNHEY, CDR2 SVGAGI. The CDR3 DNA follows: TGTGCCAGCAGTTACTCGGGCCCCGATGAAAAACTGTTTTTT. Translating gives CASSYSGPDEKLFF.

In its sample, this clonotype was seen a few times. CDR3 in amino acids: CASSRGWDTEAFF. In nucleotides, the CDR3 is TGTGCCAGCAGCAGGGGTTGGGATACTGAAGCTTTCTTT. The chain has TRBV12-3 or TRBV12-4 and TRBJ1-1; D may be TRBD1 (6 bases). Deletions cut 6 bases from V and 5 bases from J, with 13 bases between. The length of the CDR3 is 13 residues.

The rearrangement uses TRBV4-1 and TRBJ2-3; perhaps TRBD2 as D (7 bases). V lost 1 base to trimming and J lost 2 bases, with 13 bases between them. Looked up from germline, CDR1 is MGHRA and CDR2 is YSYEKL. The CDR3 is 16 amino acids. As DNA, the CDR3 is TGCGCCAGCAGCCAAGGGGGGGGGCGACACACAGATACGCAGTATTTT. Amino acid sequence: CASSQGGGRHTDTQYF.

This chain connects TRBV5-5 to TRBJ2-1; 7 bases are a match to TRBD2. In germline, CDR1 is SGHKS, CDR2 YYEKEE (reference sequence). The length of the CDR3 is 14 residues. Trimming cost V 1 base and J 6 bases; bases outside gene matches: 4. CDR3 protein: CASSLWGLPNEQFF. For the CDR3, the DNA is TGTGCCAGCAGCTTGTGGGGACTACCCAATGAGCAGTTCTTC.

As concerns this clonotype: Since a much larger clone is just one base distant, this may be a read error. The V and J genes are TRBV30 and TRBJ2-1; the match to TRBD1 covers 7 bases. Germline CDR1 and CDR2: GTSNPN and SVGIG (reference sequence). This CDR3 contains 18 residues. Unmatched junction bases numbered 20, after V lost 2 bases and J lost 7 bases. The CDR3 DNA reads as TGTGCCTGGAGTCCCTCCTCATTCGGGACAGTCCTTTCGAATGAGCAGTTCTTC. The encoded protein is CAWSPSSFGTVLSNEQFF.

This clonotype was recorded a few times. Here the CDR3 DNA reads TGTGCCAGCAGCTTCGAGACAGGGGGCCTTGAGACCCAGTACTTC. It codes for CASSFETGGLETQYF. V and J are TRBV7-9 and TRBJ2-5; 10 bases map to TRBD1. The CDR3 sequence is 15 residues long. CDR1 SEHNR and CDR2 FQNEAQ come from the germline V gene (reference sequence). V gave up 3 bases and J gave up 5 bases; unmatched junction bases: 6.